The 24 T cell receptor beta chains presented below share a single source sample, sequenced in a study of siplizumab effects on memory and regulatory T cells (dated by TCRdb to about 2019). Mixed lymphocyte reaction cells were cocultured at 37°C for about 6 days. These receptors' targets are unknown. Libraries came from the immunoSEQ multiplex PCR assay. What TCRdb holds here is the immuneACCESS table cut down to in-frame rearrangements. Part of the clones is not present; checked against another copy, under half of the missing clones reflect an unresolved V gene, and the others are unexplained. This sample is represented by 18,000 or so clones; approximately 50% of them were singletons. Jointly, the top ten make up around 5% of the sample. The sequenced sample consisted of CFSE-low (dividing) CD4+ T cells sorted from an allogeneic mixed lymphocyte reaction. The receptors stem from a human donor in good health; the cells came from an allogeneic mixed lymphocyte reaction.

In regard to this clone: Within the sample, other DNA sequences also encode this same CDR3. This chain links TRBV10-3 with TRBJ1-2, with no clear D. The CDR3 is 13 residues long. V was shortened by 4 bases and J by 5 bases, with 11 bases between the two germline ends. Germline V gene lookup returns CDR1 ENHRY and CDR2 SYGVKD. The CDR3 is CAISVSGSYGYTF. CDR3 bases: TGTGCCATCAGTGTGTCGGGATCTTATGGCTACACCTTC.

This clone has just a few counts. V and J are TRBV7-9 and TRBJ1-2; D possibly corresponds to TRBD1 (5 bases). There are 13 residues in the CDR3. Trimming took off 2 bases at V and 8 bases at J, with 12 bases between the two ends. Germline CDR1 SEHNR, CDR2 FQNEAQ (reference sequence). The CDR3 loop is CASSLRGLGGYTF. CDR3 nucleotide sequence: TGTGCCAGCAGCTTAAGGGGACTTGGCGGCTACACCTTC.

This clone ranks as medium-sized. The CDR3 reads CASSLGQGETQYF. The CDR3 coding sequence is TGTGCCAGCAGCCTTGGACAGGGAGAGACCCAGTACTTC. The chain carries TRBV2 and TRBJ2-5; 8 positions match TRBD1. The CDR3 length is 13 residues. Germline CDR1 is SNHLY and CDR2 is FYNNEI. V shed 6 bases and J 4 bases; nucleotides not matched to a gene: 4. Full variable domain (outside the CDR3, taken from reference TRBV2 and TRBJ2-5): EPEVTQTPSHQVTQMGQEVILRCVPISNHLYFYWYRQILGQKVEFLVSFYNNEISEKSEIFDDQFSVERPDGSNFTLKIRSTKLEDSAMYFCASSLGQGETQYFGPGTRLLVL.

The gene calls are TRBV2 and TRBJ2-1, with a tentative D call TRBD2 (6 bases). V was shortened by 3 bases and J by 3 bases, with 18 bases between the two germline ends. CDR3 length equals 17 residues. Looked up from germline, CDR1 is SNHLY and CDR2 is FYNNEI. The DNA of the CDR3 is TGTGCCAGCAGTGACTATCTACTAGCAAATGGCTACAATGAGCAGTTCTTC. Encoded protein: CASSDYLLANGYNEQFF.

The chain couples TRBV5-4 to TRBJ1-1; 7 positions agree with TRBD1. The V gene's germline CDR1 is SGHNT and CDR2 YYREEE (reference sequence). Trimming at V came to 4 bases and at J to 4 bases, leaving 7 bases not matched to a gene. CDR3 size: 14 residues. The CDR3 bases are TGTGCCAGCAGCCCCGACAGGGATCGCACTGAAGCTTTCTTT. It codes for CASSPDRDRTEAFF. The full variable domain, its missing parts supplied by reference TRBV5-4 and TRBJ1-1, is ETGVTQSPTHLIKTRGQQVTLRCSSQSGHNTVSWYQQALGQGPQFIFQYYREEENGRGNFPPRFSGLQFPNYSSELNVNALELDDSALYLCASSPDRDRTEAFFGQGTRLTVV.

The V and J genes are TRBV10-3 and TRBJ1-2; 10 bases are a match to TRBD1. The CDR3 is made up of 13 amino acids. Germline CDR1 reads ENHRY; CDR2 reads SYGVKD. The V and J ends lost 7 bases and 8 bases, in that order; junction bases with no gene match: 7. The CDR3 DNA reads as TGTGCCATCAACTGGGACAGGGGAGACGGCTACACCTTC. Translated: CAINWDRGDGYTF.

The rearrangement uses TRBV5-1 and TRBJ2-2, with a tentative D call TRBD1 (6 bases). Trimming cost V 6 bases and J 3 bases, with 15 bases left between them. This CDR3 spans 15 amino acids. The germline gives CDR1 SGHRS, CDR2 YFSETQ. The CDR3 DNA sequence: TGCGCCAGCATGTCGGGGACAACTTACACCGGGGAGCTGTTTTTT. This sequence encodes CASMSGTTYTGELFF.

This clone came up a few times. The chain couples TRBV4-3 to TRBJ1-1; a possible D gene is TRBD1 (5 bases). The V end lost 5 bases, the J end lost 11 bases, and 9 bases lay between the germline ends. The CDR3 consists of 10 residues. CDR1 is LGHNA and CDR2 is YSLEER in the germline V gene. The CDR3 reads CASSNWGAFF. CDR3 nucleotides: TGCGCCAGCAGCAACTGGGGGGCTTTCTTT.

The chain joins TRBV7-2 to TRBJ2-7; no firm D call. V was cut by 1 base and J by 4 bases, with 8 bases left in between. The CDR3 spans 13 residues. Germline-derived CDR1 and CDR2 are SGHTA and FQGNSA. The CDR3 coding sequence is TGTGCCAGCAGCTTAGTTGTTAGGTACGAGCAGTACTTC. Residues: CASSLVVRYEQYF.

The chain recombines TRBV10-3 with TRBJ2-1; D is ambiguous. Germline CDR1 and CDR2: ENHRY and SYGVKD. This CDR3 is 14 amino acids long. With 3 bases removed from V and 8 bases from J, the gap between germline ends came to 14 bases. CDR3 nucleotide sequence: TGTGCCATCAGTGAAGGTTTGGCCTGGGATGAGCAGTTCTTC. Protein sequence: CAISEGLAWDEQFF.

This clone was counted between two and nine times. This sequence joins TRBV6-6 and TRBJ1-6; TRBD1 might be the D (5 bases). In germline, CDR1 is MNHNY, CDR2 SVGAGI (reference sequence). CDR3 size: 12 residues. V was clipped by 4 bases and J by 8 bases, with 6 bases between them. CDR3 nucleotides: TGTGCCAGCAGTTGGGGGGATTCACCCCTCCACTTT. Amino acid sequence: CASSWGDSPLHF.

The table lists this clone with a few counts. The CDR3 DNA reads TGTGCCAGCAGCCTATCCTGGGGAATCTACAATGAGCAGTTCTTC. Translated: CASSLSWGIYNEQFF. The rearrangement uses TRBV7-2 and TRBJ2-1, with D unresolved. V shed 5 bases and J shed 3 bases, with 14 bases lying between them. The CDR3 runs 15 residues. Germline lookup yields CDR1 SGHTA and CDR2 FQGNSA.

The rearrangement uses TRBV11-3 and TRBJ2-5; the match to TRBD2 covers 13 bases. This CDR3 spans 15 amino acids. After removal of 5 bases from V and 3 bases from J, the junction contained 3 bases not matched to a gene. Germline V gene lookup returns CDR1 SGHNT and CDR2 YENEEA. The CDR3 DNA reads TGTGCCAGCAGCAAAGGACTAGCGGGAGAAGAGACCCAGTACTTC. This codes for CASSKGLAGEETQYF.

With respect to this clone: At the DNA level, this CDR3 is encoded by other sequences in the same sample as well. CDR3 in DNA: TGTGCCAGCACCCCCTCCTACGAGCAGTACTTC. It is translated as CASTPSYEQYF. The chain recombines TRBV2 with TRBJ2-7; D is uncertain. There are 11 residues in the CDR3. Germline V gene data show CDR1 as SNHLY and CDR2 as FYNNEI. V was cut by 7 bases and J by 0 bases, with 4 bases left in between.

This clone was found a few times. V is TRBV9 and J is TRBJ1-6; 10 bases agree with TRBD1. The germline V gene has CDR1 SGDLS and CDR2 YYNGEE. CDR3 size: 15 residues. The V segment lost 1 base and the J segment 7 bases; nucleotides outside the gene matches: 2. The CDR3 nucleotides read TGTGCCAGCAGCGTAATGGGACAGGGGAATTCACCCCTCCACTTT. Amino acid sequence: CASSVMGQGNSPLHF.

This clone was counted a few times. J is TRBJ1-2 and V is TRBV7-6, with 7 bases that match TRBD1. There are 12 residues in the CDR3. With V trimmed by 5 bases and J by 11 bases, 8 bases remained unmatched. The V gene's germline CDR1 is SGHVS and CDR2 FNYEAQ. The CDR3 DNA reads TGTGCCAGCAGCCCCGACAGGGTGGGATACACCTTC. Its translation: CASSPDRVGYTF.

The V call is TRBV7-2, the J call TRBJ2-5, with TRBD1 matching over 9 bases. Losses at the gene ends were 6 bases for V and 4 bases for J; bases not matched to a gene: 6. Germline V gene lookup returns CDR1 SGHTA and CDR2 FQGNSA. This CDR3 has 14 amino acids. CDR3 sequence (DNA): TGTGCCAGCAGTTGGGACAGGGTTTTAGAGACCCAGTACTTC. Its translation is CASSWDRVLETQYF. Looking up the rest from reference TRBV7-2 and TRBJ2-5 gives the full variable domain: GAGVSQSPSNKVTEKGKDVELRCDPISGHTALYWYRQSLGQGLEFLIYFQGNSAPDKSGLPSDRFSAERTGGSVSTLTIQRTQQEDSAVYLCASSWDRVLETQYFGPGTRLLVL.

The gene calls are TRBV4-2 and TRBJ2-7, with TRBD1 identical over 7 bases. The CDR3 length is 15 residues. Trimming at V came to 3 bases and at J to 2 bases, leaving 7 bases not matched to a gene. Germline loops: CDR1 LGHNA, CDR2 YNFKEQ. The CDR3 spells CASSQVGTAPYEQYF. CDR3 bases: TGTGCCAGCAGCCAGGTAGGGACAGCCCCCTACGAGCAGTACTTC.

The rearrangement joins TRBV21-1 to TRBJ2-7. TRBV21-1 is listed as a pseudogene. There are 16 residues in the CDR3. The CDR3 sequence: CASRILGARDPYEQYF. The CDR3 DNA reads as TGTGCCAGCAGAATTCTAGGGGCCAGGGACCCCTACGAGCAGTACTTC.

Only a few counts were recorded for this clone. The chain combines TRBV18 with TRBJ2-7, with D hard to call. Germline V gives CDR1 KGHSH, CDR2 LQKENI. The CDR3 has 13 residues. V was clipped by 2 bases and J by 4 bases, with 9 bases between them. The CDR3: CASSPGIGYEQYF. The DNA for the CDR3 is TGTGCCAGCTCACCAGGAATCGGGTACGAGCAGTACTTC.

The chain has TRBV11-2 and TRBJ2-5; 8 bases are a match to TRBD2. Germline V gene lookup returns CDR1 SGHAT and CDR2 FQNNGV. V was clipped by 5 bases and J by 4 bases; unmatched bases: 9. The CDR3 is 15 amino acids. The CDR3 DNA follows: TGTGCCAGCAGCACAACCGCGGGGGGCGGAGAGACCCAGTACTTC. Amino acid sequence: CASSTTAGGGETQYF.

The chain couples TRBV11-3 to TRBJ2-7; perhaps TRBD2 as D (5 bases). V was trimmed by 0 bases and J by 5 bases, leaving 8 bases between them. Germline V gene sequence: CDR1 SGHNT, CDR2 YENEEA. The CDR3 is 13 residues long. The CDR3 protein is CASSLDPGDEQYF. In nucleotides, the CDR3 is TGTGCCAGCAGCTTAGACCCCGGGGACGAGCAGTACTTC.

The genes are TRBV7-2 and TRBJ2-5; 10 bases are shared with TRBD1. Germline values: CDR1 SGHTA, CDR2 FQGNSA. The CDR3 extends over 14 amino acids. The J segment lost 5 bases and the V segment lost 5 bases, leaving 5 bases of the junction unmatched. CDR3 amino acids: CASSPDRGDETQYF. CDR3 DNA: TGTGCCAGCAGCCCGGACAGGGGGGATGAGACCCAGTACTTC.

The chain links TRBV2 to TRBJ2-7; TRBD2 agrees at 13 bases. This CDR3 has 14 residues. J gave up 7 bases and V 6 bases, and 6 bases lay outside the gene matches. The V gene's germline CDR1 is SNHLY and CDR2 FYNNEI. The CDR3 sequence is CASRLAGGPGEQYF. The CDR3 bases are TGTGCCAGCAGACTAGCGGGGGGGCCGGGAGAGCAGTACTTC.